This T cell receptor beta chain was sequenced in a study of spatial heterogeneity in lung cancer. Study at large: Available follow-up PBMC samples, collected a median of roughly two years post-resection, were sequenced. The study consistently detected more beta-chain than alpha-chain sequences.

Many counts were recorded for this clonotype. This CDR3 region has 14 residues. The V gene lost 5 bases and the J gene lost 9 bases, with 17 bases spanning the gap. Each TCR cDNA molecule carried a unique molecular identifier. One entry per CDR3 protein results from TCRdb running MiXCR on the 5' RACE reads. The sample shows around 110,000 distinct CDR3 sequences, 9% to 15% of them seen only once. Time point of the sample: blood at routine non-recurrence follow-up after resection. No cell sorting; template was whole RNA from tumor, lung tissue or PBMC. This chain joins TRBV12-3 or TRBV12-4 and TRBJ2-1, with a weak D call TRBD2 (6 bases). The clonotype comes from a male donor with early-stage non-small cell lung cancer. This material consisted of PBMCs, taken at follow-up. The CDR3 nucleotides read TGTGCCAGCAGTGGCAGACGACTAGGAGGTGAGCAGTTCTTC. Translation gives CASSGRRLGGEQFF.